This T cell receptor beta chain originates from a study of blood T cell repertoires in COVID-19. Background on the study: The United States, Italy and Spain supplied acute and convalescent COVID-19 samples.

Only in-frame clones appear in the TCRdb table, and some are missing; sequencing was by immunoSEQ multiplex PCR. The sample yields nearly 400,000 clones, under 90% seen once. CDR3 length: 15 amino acids. Germline lookup yields CDR1 SGHRS and CDR2 YFSETQ. Comments on this clone: Relative to the germline gene, one junction end is altered; a read error may explain this.

Which cohort a participant joined came from the clinical history participants gave. Sequenced input: PBMCs or T cells enriched from blood (not recorded which). This sequence joins TRBV5-1 and TRBJ1-1; D may be TRBD1 (5 bases). The sequence was obtained from a woman under 40 who had recovered from COVID-19. Here the CDR3 DNA reads TGCGCCAGCAGCTTGGGGGGCGCCGGGGGAACTGAATGGGTCTTT. Its translation: CASSLGGAGGTEWVF.